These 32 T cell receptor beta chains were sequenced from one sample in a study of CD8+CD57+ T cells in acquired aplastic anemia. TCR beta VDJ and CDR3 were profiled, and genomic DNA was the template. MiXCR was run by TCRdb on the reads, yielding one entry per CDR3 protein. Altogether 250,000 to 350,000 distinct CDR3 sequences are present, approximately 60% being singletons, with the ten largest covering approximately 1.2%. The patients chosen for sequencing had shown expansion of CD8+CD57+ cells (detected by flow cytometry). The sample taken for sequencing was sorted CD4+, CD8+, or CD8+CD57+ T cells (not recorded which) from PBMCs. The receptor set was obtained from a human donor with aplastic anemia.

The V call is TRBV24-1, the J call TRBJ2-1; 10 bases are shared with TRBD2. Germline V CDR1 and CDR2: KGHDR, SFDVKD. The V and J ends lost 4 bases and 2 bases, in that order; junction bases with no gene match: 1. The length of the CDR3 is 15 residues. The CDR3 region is CATSDGLAAYNEQFF. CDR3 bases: TGTGCCACCAGTGACGGACTAGCGGCCTACAATGAGCAGTTCTTC.

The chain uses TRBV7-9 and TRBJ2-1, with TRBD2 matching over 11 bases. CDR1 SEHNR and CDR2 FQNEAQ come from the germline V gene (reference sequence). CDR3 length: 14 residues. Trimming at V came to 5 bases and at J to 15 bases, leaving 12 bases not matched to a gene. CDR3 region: CASSPPTRLAGLFF. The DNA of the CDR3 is TGTGCCAGCAGCCCCCCCACCCGACTAGCGGGGTTGTTCTTC.

DNA of the CDR3: TGTGCCAGCAGCCTACGGACTAGCGGTAACACTGAAGCTTTCTTT. Translation: CASSLRTSGNTEAFF. The chain couples TRBV7-2 to TRBJ1-1; D remains unclear. This CDR3 has 15 amino acids. V lost 5 bases, J lost 2 bases, and 15 bases lay in between. Germline values: CDR1 SGHTA, CDR2 FQGNSA.

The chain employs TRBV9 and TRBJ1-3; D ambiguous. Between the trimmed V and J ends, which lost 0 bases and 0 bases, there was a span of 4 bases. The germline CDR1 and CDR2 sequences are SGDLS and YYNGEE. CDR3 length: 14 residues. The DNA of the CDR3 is TGTGCCAGCAGCGTAGGCATCTCTGGAAACACCATATATTTT. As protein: CASSVGISGNTIYF.

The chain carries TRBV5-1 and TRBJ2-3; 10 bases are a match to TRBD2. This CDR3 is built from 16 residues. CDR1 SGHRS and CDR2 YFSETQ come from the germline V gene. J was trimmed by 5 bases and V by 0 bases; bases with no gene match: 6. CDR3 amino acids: CASSLASGSIGDTQYF. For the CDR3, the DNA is TGCGCCAGCAGCTTGGCTAGCGGGAGCATTGGAGATACGCAGTATTTT.

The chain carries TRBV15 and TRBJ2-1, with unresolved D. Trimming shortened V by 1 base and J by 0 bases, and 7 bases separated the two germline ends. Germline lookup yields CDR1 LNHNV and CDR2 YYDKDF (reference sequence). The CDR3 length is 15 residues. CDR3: CATSRVGVSYNEQFF. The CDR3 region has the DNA TGTGCCACCAGCAGAGTTGGTGTCTCCTACAATGAGCAGTTCTTC.

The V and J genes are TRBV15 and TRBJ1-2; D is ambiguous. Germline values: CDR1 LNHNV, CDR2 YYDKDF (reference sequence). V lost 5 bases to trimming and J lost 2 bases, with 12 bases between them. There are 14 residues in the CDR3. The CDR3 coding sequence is TGTGCCACCAGCTACGTCTTGGGGAACTATGGCTACACCTTC. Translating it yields CATSYVLGNYGYTF.

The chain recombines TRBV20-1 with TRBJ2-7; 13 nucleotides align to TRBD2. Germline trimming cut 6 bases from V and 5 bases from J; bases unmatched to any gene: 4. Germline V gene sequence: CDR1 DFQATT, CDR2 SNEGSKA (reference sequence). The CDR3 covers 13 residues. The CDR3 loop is CSALAGGSHEQYF. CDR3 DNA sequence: TGCAGTGCACTAGCGGGAGGGAGCCACGAGCAGTACTTC.

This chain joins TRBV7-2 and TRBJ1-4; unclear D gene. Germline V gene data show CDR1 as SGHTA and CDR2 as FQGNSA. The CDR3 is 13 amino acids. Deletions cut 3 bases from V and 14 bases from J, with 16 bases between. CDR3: CASSFEWRGELFF. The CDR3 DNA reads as TGTGCCAGCAGCTTTGAATGGCGAGGTGAGCTGTTTTTT.

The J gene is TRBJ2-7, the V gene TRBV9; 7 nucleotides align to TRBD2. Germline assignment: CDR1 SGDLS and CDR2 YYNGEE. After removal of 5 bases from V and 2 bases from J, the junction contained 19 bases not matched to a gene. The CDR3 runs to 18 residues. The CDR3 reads CASSYSTVLAGRAYEQYF. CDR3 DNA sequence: TGTGCCAGCAGTTACTCGACGGTTTTAGCGGGCCGAGCCTACGAGCAGTACTTC.

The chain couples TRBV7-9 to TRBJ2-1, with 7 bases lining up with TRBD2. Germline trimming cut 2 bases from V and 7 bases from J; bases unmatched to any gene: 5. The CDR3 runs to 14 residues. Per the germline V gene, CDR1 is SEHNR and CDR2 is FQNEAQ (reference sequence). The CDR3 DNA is TGTGCCAGCAGCTTAAGTCCAGCGGGGAATGAGCAGTTCTTC. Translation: CASSLSPAGNEQFF.

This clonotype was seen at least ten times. The DNA of the CDR3 is TGTGCCAGCAAAAAAGAAGGGGGAAGCAATCAGCCCCAGCATTTT. This sequence encodes CASKKEGGSNQPQHF. The chain joins TRBV2 to TRBJ1-5; D possibly corresponds to TRBD1 (6 bases). The V and J ends lost 7 bases and 1 base respectively, with 14 bases between them. The CDR3 is 15 amino acids. From germline, CDR1 is SNHLY and CDR2 FYNNEI. Supplemented by reference TRBV2 and TRBJ1-5, the full variable domain reads EPEVTQTPSHQVTQMGQEVILRCVPISNHLYFYWYRQILGQKVEFLVSFYNNEISEKSEIFDDQFSVERPDGSNFTLKIRSTKLEDSAMYFCASKKEGGSNQPQHFGDGTRLSIL.

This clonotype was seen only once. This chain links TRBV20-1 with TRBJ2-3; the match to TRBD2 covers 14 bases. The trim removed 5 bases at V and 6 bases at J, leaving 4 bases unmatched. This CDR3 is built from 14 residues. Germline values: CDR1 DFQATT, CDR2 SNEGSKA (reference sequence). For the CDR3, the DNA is TGCAGTGCTTGGACTAGCGGGAGGCCGGATACGCAGTATTTT. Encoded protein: CSAWTSGRPDTQYF.

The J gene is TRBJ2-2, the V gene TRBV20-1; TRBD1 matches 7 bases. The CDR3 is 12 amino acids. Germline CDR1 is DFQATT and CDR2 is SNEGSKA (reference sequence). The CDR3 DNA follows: TGCGCCTCCCAAGGGGGCCACGGGGAGCTGTTTTTT. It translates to CASQGGHGELFF.

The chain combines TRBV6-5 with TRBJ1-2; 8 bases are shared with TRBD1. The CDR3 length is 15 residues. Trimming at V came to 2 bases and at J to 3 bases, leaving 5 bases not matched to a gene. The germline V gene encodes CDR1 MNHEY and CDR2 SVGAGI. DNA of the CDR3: TGTGCCAGCAGTTACGGCCGGACAGGGCACTATGGCTACACCTTC. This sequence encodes CASSYGRTGHYGYTF.

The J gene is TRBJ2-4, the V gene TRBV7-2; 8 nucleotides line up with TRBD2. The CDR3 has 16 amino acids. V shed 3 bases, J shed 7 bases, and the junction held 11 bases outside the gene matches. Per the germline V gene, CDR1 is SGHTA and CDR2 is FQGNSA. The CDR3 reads CASSLVSGGPWNIQYF. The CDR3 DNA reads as TGTGCCAGCAGCTTGGTCAGCGGGGGACCGTGGAACATTCAGTACTTC.

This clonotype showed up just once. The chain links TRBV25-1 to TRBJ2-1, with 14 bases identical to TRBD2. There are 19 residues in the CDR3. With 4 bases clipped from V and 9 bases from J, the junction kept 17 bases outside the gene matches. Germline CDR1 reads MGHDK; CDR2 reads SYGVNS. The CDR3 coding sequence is TGTGCCAGCAGTGGATTCGGGACTAGCGGGAGTTTTGTCGGGAGTGAGCAGTTCTTC. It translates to CASSGFGTSGSFVGSEQFF.

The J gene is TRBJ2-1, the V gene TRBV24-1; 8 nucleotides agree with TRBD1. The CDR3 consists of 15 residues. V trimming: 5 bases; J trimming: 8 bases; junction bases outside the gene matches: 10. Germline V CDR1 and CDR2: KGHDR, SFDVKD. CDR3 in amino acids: CATSGTGTGAHEQFF. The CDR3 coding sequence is TGTGCCACCAGTGGTACCGGGACAGGAGCCCATGAGCAGTTCTTC.

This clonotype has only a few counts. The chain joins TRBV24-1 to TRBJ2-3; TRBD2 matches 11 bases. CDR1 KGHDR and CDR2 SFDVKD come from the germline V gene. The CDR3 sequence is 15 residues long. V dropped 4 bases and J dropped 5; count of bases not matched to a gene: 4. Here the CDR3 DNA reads TGTGCCACCAGTGACCCTGGACTAGCGGGAGATACGCAGTATTTT. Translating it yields CATSDPGLAGDTQYF.

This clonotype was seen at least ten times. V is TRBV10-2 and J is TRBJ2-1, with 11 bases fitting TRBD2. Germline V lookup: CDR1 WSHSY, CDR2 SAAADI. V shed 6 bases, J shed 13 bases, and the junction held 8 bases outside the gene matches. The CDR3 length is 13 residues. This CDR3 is CASRLAGGPGQFF. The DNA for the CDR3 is TGCGCCAGCAGATTAGCGGGAGGGCCAGGCCAGTTCTTC.

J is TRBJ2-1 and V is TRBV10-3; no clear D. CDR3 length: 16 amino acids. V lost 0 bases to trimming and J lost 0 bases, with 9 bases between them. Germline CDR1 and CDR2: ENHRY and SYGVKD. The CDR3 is CAISESPGSSYNEQFF. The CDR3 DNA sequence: TGTGCCATCAGTGAGTCTCCGGGCTCCTCCTACAATGAGCAGTTCTTC.

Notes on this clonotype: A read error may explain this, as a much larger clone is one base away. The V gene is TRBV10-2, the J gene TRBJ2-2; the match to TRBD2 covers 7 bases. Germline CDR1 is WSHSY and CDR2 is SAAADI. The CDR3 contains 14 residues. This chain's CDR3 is CASSGGSARGQLFF. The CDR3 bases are TGCGCCAGCAGTGGCGGGAGCGCCCGCGGGCAGCTGTTTTTT.

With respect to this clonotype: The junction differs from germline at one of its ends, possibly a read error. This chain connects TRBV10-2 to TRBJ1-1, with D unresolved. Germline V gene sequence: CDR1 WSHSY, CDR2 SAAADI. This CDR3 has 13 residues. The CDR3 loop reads CASSLPRNTEALF. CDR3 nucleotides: TGCGCCAGCAGTCTCCCCAGGAACACTGAAGCTCTCTTT.

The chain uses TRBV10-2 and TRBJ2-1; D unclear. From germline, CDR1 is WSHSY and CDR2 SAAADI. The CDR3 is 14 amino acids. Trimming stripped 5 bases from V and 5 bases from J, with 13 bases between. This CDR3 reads CASSRDPIDNEQFF. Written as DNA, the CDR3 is TGCGCCAGCAGTAGAGACCCCATAGACAATGAGCAGTTCTTC.

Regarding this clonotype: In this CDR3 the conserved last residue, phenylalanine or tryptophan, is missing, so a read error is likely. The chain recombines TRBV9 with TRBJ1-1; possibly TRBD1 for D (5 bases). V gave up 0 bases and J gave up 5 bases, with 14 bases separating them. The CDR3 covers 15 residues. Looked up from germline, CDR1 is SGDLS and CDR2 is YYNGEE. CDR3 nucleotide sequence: TGTGCCAGCAGCGTAGCTGGGGGAGTGGGTACTGAAGCTTTCGTT. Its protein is CASSVAGGVGTEAFV.

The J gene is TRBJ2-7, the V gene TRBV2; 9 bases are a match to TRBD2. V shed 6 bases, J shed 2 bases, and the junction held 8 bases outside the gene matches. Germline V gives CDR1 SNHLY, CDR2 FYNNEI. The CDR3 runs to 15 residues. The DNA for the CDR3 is TGTGCCAGCAGCGTTGCGGGGGGGCGAACCTACGAGCAGTACTTC. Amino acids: CASSVAGGRTYEQYF.

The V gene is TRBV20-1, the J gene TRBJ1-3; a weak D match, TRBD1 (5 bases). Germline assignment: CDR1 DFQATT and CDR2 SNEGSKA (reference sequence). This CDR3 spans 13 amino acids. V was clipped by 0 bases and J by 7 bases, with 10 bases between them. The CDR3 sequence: CSARDIRGNTIYF. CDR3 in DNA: TGCAGTGCTAGAGATATCCGGGGGAACACCATATATTTT.

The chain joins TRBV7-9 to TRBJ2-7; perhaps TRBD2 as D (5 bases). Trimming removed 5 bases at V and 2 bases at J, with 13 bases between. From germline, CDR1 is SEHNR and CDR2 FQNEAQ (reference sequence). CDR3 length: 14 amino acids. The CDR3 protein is CASSQMGVAYEQYF. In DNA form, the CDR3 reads TGTGCCAGCAGCCAAATGGGAGTCGCCTACGAGCAGTACTTC.

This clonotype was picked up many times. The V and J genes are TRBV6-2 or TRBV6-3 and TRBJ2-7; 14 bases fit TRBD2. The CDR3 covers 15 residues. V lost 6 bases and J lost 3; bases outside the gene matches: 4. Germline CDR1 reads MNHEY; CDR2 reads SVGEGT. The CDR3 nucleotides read TGTGCCAGCAGGAGAGGGACTAGCGGGAGCTACGAGCAGTACTTC. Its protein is CASRRGTSGSYEQYF.

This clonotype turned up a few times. The CDR3: CASSTPTEFKEQYF. CDR3 DNA: TGTGCCAGCAGCACCCCGACAGAATTCAAGGAGCAGTACTTC. The rearrangement links TRBV7-2 to TRBJ2-7; TRBD1 is a possible D gene (5 bases). Germline lookup yields CDR1 SGHTA and CDR2 FQGNSA. Between the trimmed V and J ends, which lost 5 bases and 7 bases, there was a span of 18 bases. The CDR3 is 14 residues long.

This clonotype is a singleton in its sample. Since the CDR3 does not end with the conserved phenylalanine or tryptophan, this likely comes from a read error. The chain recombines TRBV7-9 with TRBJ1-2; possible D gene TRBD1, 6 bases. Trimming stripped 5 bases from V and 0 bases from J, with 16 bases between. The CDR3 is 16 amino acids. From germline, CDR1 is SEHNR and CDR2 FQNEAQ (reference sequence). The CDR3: CASSQTSGTPNYGYTS. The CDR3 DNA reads TGTGCCAGCAGCCAGACCTCCGGGACACCTAACTATGGCTACACCTCC.

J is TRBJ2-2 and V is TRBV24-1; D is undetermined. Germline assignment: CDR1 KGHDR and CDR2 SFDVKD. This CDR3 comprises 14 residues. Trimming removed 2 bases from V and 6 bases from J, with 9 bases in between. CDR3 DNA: TGTGCCACCAGTGATTCAGTATGGCCCGGGGAGCTGTTTTTT. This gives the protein CATSDSVWPGELFF.